This TCR beta chain was documented in a study of identical twins (TCRdb year 2016). Some background on the complete study: To test whether fetal clonotypes persist, this study deep-sequenced TCR alpha and beta repertoires from monozygotic twins, from unrelated adults of various ages, and from cord blood. To rule out contamination, replicate twin experiments were performed at different times with different library preparation protocols.

Library preparation was by 5' RACE. Sequencing was carried out with an Illumina HiSeq 2000. A universal primer binding site was added through template switching, and the final cDNA carried a unique molecular identifier so that TCR cDNA molecules could be counted accurately. Specific primers in the conserved constant-segment region were used to synthesize first-strand cDNA for the TCR alpha and beta chains. Each cDNA library was double barcoded, with a SMART-Mk sample barcode plus Illumina barcodes, to control for contamination. TruSeq adapter sequences, together with Illumina sample barcodes, were added in two successive PCR steps. The Illumina HiSeq platform was used with custom primers to sequence TCR alpha and beta cDNA libraries. The paper's data handling went like this. MiGEC processed the raw reads to extract unique molecular identifiers, while MiXCR was used to determine the CDR3 positions. For each individual, recombination models were inferred using an EM algorithm with the repgenHMM and IGoR tools. Shared clonotype analysis was performed with the tcR package in R, normalizing sharing by the product of cloneset sizes. To study raw recombination free of thymic and clonal selection effects, out-of-frame nonproductive sequences were analyzed. TCRdb cleaned the public reads at Q25 with fastp, built clones with MiXCR and kept in-frame beta chains. Records with the same CDR3 protein are collapsed into one entry carrying the most frequent genes and DNA. These V and J calls originate from TCRdb's pipeline instead of the authors' own analysis. Here the sample has a few hundred thousand distinct CDR3 sequences; about a fifth occur a single time. The ten biggest clones cover 9.5% to 15% of the sample.

Broad study findings and their caveats: Compared with coincidental sharing between unrelated individuals, out-of-frame TCR alpha sequences shared between twins had an excess of sequences with low generation probability. Invariant T cells such as MAIT and iNKT could partly confound zero-insertion analyses, although diverse VJ usage argued against such confounding for most clonotypes. A weaker excess of twin sharing was found in beta out-of-frame sequences because the signal-to-noise ratio was lowered by fewer shared sequences. Recombination models systematically underestimated out-of-frame TCR alpha sharing in monozygotic twins but agreed with sharing between unrelated individuals. Conclusions relied on cross-sectional statistical analysis, since the same donors could not be followed over many years. Fewer insertions were carried by abundant cord blood beta clonotypes; a weaker similar trend was observed in young adult naive repertoires, while no such trend was observed in memory repertoires.

This clonotype was observed a handful of times. Its recognized antigen is unknown. Per-base quality was not reported, and no clone a single base away is much larger than it. Every donor in the study was a healthy Caucasian. The researchers also sequenced three unrelated adults who were not twins: a male aged 18 to 29, a male aged 50 to 60, and a female aged 50 to 60. Miltenyi CD45RO+ enrichment and human naive T-cell isolation kits were used to isolate memory (CD45RO+) and naive T cells from PBMC. The source of this sequence is a man aged 50-59 years in good health. The sequenced sample was naive T cells sorted from blood. What this sample's cell subset or site label stands for: cells isolated with a human naive T-cell isolation kit.

The nucleotide sequence is given as TGTGCCAGTAGCATGCGAGGACACCAGGAGAGCCCCTACGAGCAGTACTTC. It is translated as CASSMRGHQESPYEQYF. Recombination linked TRBV19 to TRBJ2-7; the D region possibly corresponds to TRBD1 (5 bases align). Trimming takes 6 bases from V and 2 bases from J, and the germline ends sit 23 bases apart. CDR3 length: 17 amino acids, cysteine to phenylalanine. The sequence is cut down to CDR3 DNA, 51 bases in frame from base 1. CDR1 is given as LNHDA and CDR2 as SQIVND, both from the germline V gene (reference sequence).